The next 13 T cell receptor beta chains were all read from a single sample in a study of blood T cell repertoires in COVID-19. The protocol was immunoSEQ multiplex PCR, while the TCRdb copy is restricted to in-frame clones and leaves out a portion. The data show some 71,000 clones, with about 90% seen just once and 5.3% held by the top ten. The specimen was peripheral blood. The source is a man aged 50-59 years with acute or convalescent COVID-19.

The rearrangement uses TRBV5-5 and TRBJ1-4; D not resolved. The V end was cut by 5 bases, the J end by 0 bases, with 8 bases between. Germline-derived CDR1 and CDR2 are SGHKS and YYEKEE (reference sequence). The CDR3 is made up of 14 amino acids. CDR3: CASRHSTTNEKLFF. CDR3 coding DNA: TGTGCCAGCAGACACAGCACAACTAATGAAAAACTGTTTTTT.

This sequence joins TRBV19 and TRBJ1-5; weak D call: TRBD1 (5 bases). Germline lookup yields CDR1 LNHDA and CDR2 SQIVND (reference sequence). V lost 4 bases and J lost 0, with 16 bases in between. The CDR3 runs 17 residues. CDR3 coding DNA: TGTGCCAGTAGTACTACCGGGACGGGGGGTAGCAATCAGCCCCAGCATTTT. It codes for CASSTTGTGGSNQPQHF.

The gene calls are TRBV5-6 and TRBJ2-1; 8 bases are shared with TRBD2. Trimming cost V 3 bases and J 7 bases; bases outside gene matches: 12. Per the germline V gene, CDR1 is SGHDT and CDR2 is YYEEEE. This CDR3 contains 16 residues. In DNA, the CDR3 is TGTGCCAGCAGCTGGCGTGGGACTAGGATGTCGAATGAGCAGTTCTTC. It translates to CASSWRGTRMSNEQFF.

The genes are TRBV15 and TRBJ2-7, with 8 bases aligning to TRBD1. This CDR3 comprises 17 residues. Trimming at V came to 0 bases and at J to 2 bases, leaving 9 bases not matched to a gene. CDR1 and CDR2 from the germline V gene are LNHNV and YYDKDF (reference sequence). As DNA, the CDR3 is TGTGCCACCAGCAGAGATTTCTTAGGACAGGGTCCCTACGAGCAGTACTTC. This encodes CATSRDFLGQGPYEQYF.

The chain uses TRBV11-2 and TRBJ2-3; 12 nucleotides line up with TRBD2. CDR3 length equals 13 residues. After removal of 5 bases from V and 6 bases from J, the junction contained 0 bases not matched to a gene. CDR1 is SGHAT and CDR2 is FQNNGV in the germline V gene. The CDR3, as DNA: TGTGCCAGCAGCACTAGCGGGAGGGATACGCAGTATTTT. Its protein is CASSTSGRDTQYF.

The chain has TRBV9 and TRBJ2-7; D gene uncertain. The CDR3 covers 12 residues. V lost 4 bases and J lost 7, with 12 bases in between. The germline gives CDR1 SGDLS, CDR2 YYNGEE. CDR3 DNA sequence: TGTGCCAGCAGCCTTGGGCGATCGGAGCAGTACTTC. It translates to CASSLGRSEQYF.

Comments on this clone: This sample also contains other DNA sequences that code for the same CDR3. The J gene is TRBJ2-7, the V gene TRBV2; TRBD2 matches at 8 bases. Germline CDR1 is SNHLY and CDR2 is FYNNEI. This CDR3 has 14 residues. Trimming took 3 bases from V and 4 from J; bases not matched to a gene: 5. CDR3 loop: CASSDPSGRYEQYF. The CDR3 nucleotides read TGTGCCAGCAGTGACCCCAGCGGGAGATACGAGCAGTACTTC.

The V call is TRBV29-1, the J call TRBJ2-1; a weak D match, TRBD2 (7 bases). V lost 7 bases and J lost 0, with 13 bases in between. This CDR3 contains 14 residues. Germline CDR1 is SQVTM and CDR2 is ANQGSEA. The CDR3 is CSGTAGSSYNEQFF. CDR3 nucleotides: TGCAGCGGGACAGCGGGAAGCTCCTACAATGAGCAGTTCTTC.

The chain recombines TRBV9 with TRBJ1-6, with unresolved D. There are 13 residues in the CDR3. With 2 bases removed from V and 7 bases from J, the gap between germline ends came to 7 bases. CDR1 and CDR2 from the germline V gene are SGDLS and YYNGEE. Here the CDR3 DNA reads TGTGCCAGCAGCGTTAGGAGAAATTCACCCCTCCACTTT. This translates into CASSVRRNSPLHF.

This chain joins TRBV11-3 and TRBJ2-5, with TRBD2 matching over 10 bases. With 2 bases clipped from V and 4 bases from J, the junction kept 7 bases outside the gene matches. The CDR3 has 16 amino acids. CDR1 is SGHNT, CDR2 YENEEA, per germline. CDR3 sequence (DNA): TGTGCCAGCAGCTTACCGCTAGCGGGGGTGGGAGAGACCCAGTACTTC. Translated, it gives CASSLPLAGVGETQYF.

CDR3: CASRDMFGNTIYF. As DNA, the CDR3 is TGTGCCAGCAGAGACATGTTTGGAAACACCATATATTTT. The chain has TRBV6-5 and TRBJ1-3; D is undetermined. Germline assignment: CDR1 MNHEY and CDR2 SVGAGI. The CDR3 totals 13 residues. V lost 6 bases to trimming and J lost 3 bases, with 9 bases between them.

The chain links TRBV2 to TRBJ2-2; D gene unclear. V lost 2 bases to trimming and J lost 2 bases, with 9 bases between them. The CDR3 has 15 residues. CDR1 and CDR2 from the germline V gene are SNHLY and FYNNEI. For the CDR3, the DNA is TGTGCCAGCAGTGAACTTTACAGTAACACCGGGGAGCTGTTTTTT. Translation gives CASSELYSNTGELFF.

The rearrangement uses TRBV3-1 (or the pseudogene TRBV3-2) and TRBJ1-1; D might be TRBD1 (6 bases). The germline gives CDR1 LGHDT, CDR2 YNNKEL (reference sequence). CDR3 length: 14 amino acids. The V gene lost 4 bases and the J gene lost 1 base, with 10 bases spanning the gap. CDR3 region: CASSLGQSNTEAFF. CDR3 in DNA: TGTGCCAGCAGCCTGGGACAATCGAACACTGAAGCTTTCTTT.